This TCR beta chain emerged from a study of blood T cells in healthy people across ages. The use of a sample-barcoded 5' primer and a J-beta primer mix characterized a second PCR of roughly 6 to 12 cycles. TCRdb redid the calling of the 5' RACE reads with MiXCR, one entry per CDR3 protein. The table has around 800,000 distinct CDR3 sequences, around 24% seen once. Germline V gene data show CDR1 as SGHRS and CDR2 as YFSETQ. V dropped 4 bases and J dropped 8 bases, with 12 bases sitting between them. This CDR3 has 13 amino acids. The data also belong to a second study, concerning T cells of mothers and their children.

The sample was blood. J is TRBJ1-4 and V is TRBV5-1; D unclear. The sequence was collected from a boy aged 10-17 years in good health. CDR3 coding DNA: TGCGCCAGCAGCCCCAGTGGCGAGGAAAAACTGTTTTTT. Encoded protein: CASSPSGEEKLFF.